The clone carrying this T cell receptor (beta chain) was detected many times. Its antigen remains unidentified. Germline loops: CDR1 DFQATT, CDR2 SNEGSKA (reference sequence). V was clipped by 6 bases and J by 5 bases, with 16 bases between them. The CDR3 covers 13 residues. TCRdb reprocessed the 5' RACE reads with MiXCR, giving one entry per CDR3 protein. Among approximately 110,000 distinct CDR3 sequences, approximately 7% were seen once, and the ten largest hold around 2.3%. This sample is drawn from a study of T cells after yellow fever vaccination. General observations from the study: Most clones from primary vaccination were detected again post-booster (approximately 97% CD4, about 85% CD8).

This clonotype was obtained from a young man who received the YFV17D yellow fever vaccine. The sequencing here drew on CD4+ T cells sorted from PBMCs, taken around 10 days after the first yellow fever vaccination. The chain recombines TRBV20-1 with TRBJ1-1; the D gene is possibly TRBD1 (6 bases). The CDR3: CSARAGAGTEAFF. The DNA for the CDR3 is TGCAGTGCCCGGGCAGGGGCAGGGACTGAAGCTTTCTTT.